This T cell receptor (beta chain) originates from a study of blood T cell repertoires in COVID-19. Study in general: The United States, Italy and Spain supplied acute and convalescent COVID-19 samples.

In the source study's methods: Using reference gene primer amplification, nucleated cell counts were estimated. Profiling relied on immunoSEQ multiplex PCR, and the TCRdb table lists in-frame clones only, not all of them. V and J calls and clone size are those listed in that table; D and trimming were worked out from the DNA. Counted here are some 58,000 clones, approximately 75% occurring once; the ten biggest clones make up roughly 30%. The clonotype comes from a man in his 60s with COVID-19, enrolled during active disease. Sequencing was carried out using peripheral blood.

Here the CDR3 reads CASSPSGGPGELFF. The CDR3 DNA is TGTGCCAGCAGTCCCTCGGGGGGGCCCGGGGAGCTGTTTTTT. The chain links TRBV6-1 to TRBJ2-2, with 8 bases fitting TRBD2. Unmatched junction bases numbered 5, after V lost 5 bases and J lost 6 bases. This CDR3 is built from 14 residues. Germline V gene data show CDR1 as MNHNS and CDR2 as SASEGT.